Shown below are 27 T cell receptor beta chains from a single sample sequenced in a study of human T cells and chemical hapten exposure. TCRdb fed the RACE reads into MiXCR, producing one record per CDR3 protein. Seen here are about 140,000 distinct CDR3 sequences, 10% to 15% observed once, and the top ten hold 1.1% to 1.5%. Time point given: patch test 2, 6 weeks after DPC sensitization. Described treatment: therapeutic diphenylcyclopropenone sensitization with weekly scalp DPC. The sample in question was whole blood, obtained in connection with sensitization to the hapten diphenylcyclopropenone (DPC). These receptors all come from a woman in her fifties or sixties with alopecia areata. Some clones in this sample may be carry-over from other donors' samples.

The genes are TRBV9 and TRBJ2-7; D gene uncertain. This CDR3 spans 14 amino acids. Trimming pared 4 bases from V and 6 bases from J, leaving 17 bases between. Germline V CDR1 and CDR2: SGDLS, YYNGEE. The CDR3 spells CASSPQPITSEQYF. The CDR3 nucleotides are TGTGCCAGCAGCCCCCAACCCATCACGAGCGAGCAGTACTTC.

The chain recombines TRBV7-2 with TRBJ1-1; tentatively, D is TRBD1 (6 bases). V was shortened by 1 base and J by 2 bases, with 14 bases between the two germline ends. The CDR3 is 16 amino acids. Looked up from germline, CDR1 is SGHTA and CDR2 is FQGNSA. The CDR3 DNA reads as TGTGCCAGCAGCTTAGTTTGGGGGGCCCGCAACACTGAAGCTTTCTTT. Protein product: CASSLVWGARNTEAFF.

This clonotype has a handful of counts. The chain is built from TRBV3-1 and TRBJ1-6; TRBD1 matches at 7 bases. The CDR3 spans 14 residues. Germline V CDR1 and CDR2: LGHDT, YNNKEL (reference sequence). J was trimmed by 10 bases and V by 1 base; bases with no gene match: 4. The CDR3 DNA sequence: TGTGCCAGCAGCCAAGGACAGGGAGGCTCACCCCTCCACTTT. This gives the protein CASSQGQGGSPLHF.

The chain combines TRBV5-1 with TRBJ2-2; TRBD1 matches 8 bases. Germline V gives CDR1 SGHRS, CDR2 YFSETQ. The CDR3 covers 16 residues. With 1 base clipped from V and 9 bases from J, the junction kept 11 bases outside the gene matches. Here the CDR3 reads CASSLLGQGFPRELFF. The CDR3 nucleotides read TGCGCCAGCAGCTTGCTAGGACAGGGTTTTCCCCGGGAGCTGTTTTTT.

In its sample, this clonotype was seen a few times. This chain joins TRBV6-1 and TRBJ2-3; TRBD1 matches 8 bases. Germline assignment: CDR1 MNHNS and CDR2 SASEGT. J lost 1 base, V lost 6 bases, and 6 bases had no gene match. The CDR3 sequence is 15 residues long. CDR3 coding DNA: TGTGCCAGCAGGATGGGGACAGGAGGCACAGATACGCAGTATTTT. This gives the protein CASRMGTGGTDTQYF.

This clonotype was picked up many times. The chain couples TRBV29-1 to TRBJ1-1, with a weak D call TRBD1 (5 bases). The CDR3 consists of 13 residues. The V end was cut by 4 bases, the J end by 5 bases, with 14 bases between. CDR1 SQVTM and CDR2 ANQGSEA come from the germline V gene. This CDR3 reads CSVGGQLRTEAFF. In DNA, the CDR3 is TGCAGCGTTGGCGGACAATTAAGGACTGAAGCTTTCTTT.

The chain recombines TRBV30 with TRBJ2-1; tentatively, D is TRBD2 (6 bases). The germline V gene encodes CDR1 GTSNPN and CDR2 SVGIG (reference sequence). CDR3 length: 16 residues. V lost 3 bases and J lost 8, with 23 bases in between. CDR3: CAWRSDTGTYRDEQFF. CDR3 nucleotide sequence: TGTGCCTGGAGGTCGGATACCGGGACTTATCGCGATGAGCAGTTCTTC.

This sequence joins TRBV28 and TRBJ2-7, with D possibly matching TRBD1 (6 bases). The CDR3 covers 15 residues. V lost 4 bases and J lost 3, with 16 bases in between. CDR1 MDHEN and CDR2 SYDVKM come from the germline V gene. The CDR3, as DNA: TGTGCCAGCAGTTACCCCGTAGGGGGTCACTACGAGCAGTACTTC. Protein sequence: CASSYPVGGHYEQYF.

There are many counts of this clonotype. The chain uses TRBV28 and TRBJ2-5; 7 bases map to TRBD1. This CDR3 contains 16 residues. The V segment lost 8 bases and the J segment 5 bases; nucleotides outside the gene matches: 17. The germline V gene has CDR1 MDHEN and CDR2 SYDVKM. The CDR3 DNA sequence: TGTGCCAGCCCTCCACCCTTCGGGACAGTGGGCGAGACCCAGTACTTC. Encoded protein: CASPPPFGTVGETQYF. Full variable domain (outside the CDR3, taken from reference TRBV28 and TRBJ2-5): DVKVTQSSRYLVKRTGEKVFLECVQDMDHENMFWYRQDPGLGLRLIYFSYDVKMKEKGDIPEGYSVSREKKERFSLILESASTNQTSMYLCASPPPFGTVGETQYFGPGTRLLVL.

This clonotype was picked up a small number of times. The chain combines TRBV11-3 with TRBJ2-1; D not certain. Germline loops: CDR1 SGHNT, CDR2 YENEEA. V lost 0 bases and J lost 6, with 3 bases in between. The CDR3 is made up of 12 amino acids. This chain's CDR3 is CASSLDSNEQFF. For the CDR3, the DNA is TGTGCCAGCAGCTTAGATTCCAATGAGCAGTTCTTC.

In its sample, this clonotype was seen many times. V is TRBV5-1 and J is TRBJ2-3; TRBD2 is a possible D gene (5 bases). Trimming removed 0 bases at V and 2 bases at J, with 10 bases between. The CDR3 is 15 residues long. Germline assignment: CDR1 SGHRS and CDR2 YFSETQ. The CDR3 DNA sequence: TGCGCCAGCAGCTTGGGGCACGGACTCACAGATACGCAGTATTTT. The encoded protein is CASSLGHGLTDTQYF.

This chain joins TRBV19 and TRBJ2-7; a weak D match, TRBD1 (5 bases). This CDR3 has 13 amino acids. Germline values: CDR1 LNHDA, CDR2 SQIVND (reference sequence). V shed 2 bases and J shed 5 bases, with 10 bases lying between them. The chain's CDR3 is CASSISRDHEQYF. In DNA form, the CDR3 reads TGTGCCAGTAGTATAAGCAGGGATCACGAGCAGTACTTC.

This clonotype was seen once. This sequence may be a read error, since a much larger clone differs from it by one base. The V call is TRBV7-2, the J call TRBJ2-3; weak D call: TRBD2 (6 bases). CDR1 and CDR2 (germline): SGHTA, FQGNSA. This CDR3 is 14 amino acids long. The CDR3: CASSLFGSTDTQCF. CDR3 DNA: TGTGCCAGCAGCTTATTCGGGAGCACAGATACGCAGTGTTTT.

This clonotype occurred many times. The rearrangement uses TRBV6-2 or TRBV6-3 and TRBJ2-7; the match to TRBD2 covers 11 bases. The CDR3 consists of 13 residues. Germline CDR1 and CDR2: MNHEY and SVGEGT. V lost 8 bases and J lost 5; bases outside the gene matches: 5. This chain's CDR3 is CASQLAGGHEQYF. The CDR3 region has the DNA TGTGCCAGCCAGCTAGCGGGAGGTCACGAGCAGTACTTC.

The chain couples TRBV27 to TRBJ2-1, with 11 nucleotides matching TRBD2. CDR1 and CDR2 from the germline V gene are MNHEY and SMNVEV (reference sequence). Germline trimming cut 7 bases from V and 3 bases from J; bases unmatched to any gene: 8. The CDR3 sequence is 16 residues long. In nucleotides, the CDR3 is TGTGCCAGCACCCCTGCCGGGACTAGCGGCTACAATGAGCAGTTCTTC. Encoded protein: CASTPAGTSGYNEQFF.

This clonotype was seen many times. The chain has TRBV30 and TRBJ2-3; TRBD2 is a possible D gene (5 bases). The germline CDR1 and CDR2 sequences are GTSNPN and SVGIG (reference sequence). The CDR3 covers 13 residues. The V gene lost 0 bases and the J gene lost 9 bases, with 13 bases spanning the gap. The DNA for the CDR3 is TGTGCCTGGAGTGTACTAGGAAGAGAGACGCAGTATTTT. Its protein is CAWSVLGRETQYF.

Regarding this clonotype: One end of the junction fails to match germline, which may point to a read error. The CDR3 coding sequence is TGCGGCGTCGGTGCTGGGGGAACCAAAAACATTCAGTACTTC. Translation gives CGVGAGGTKNIQYF. V is TRBV29-1 and J is TRBJ2-4; D may be TRBD1 or TRBD2 (5 bases each). From germline, CDR1 is SQVTM and CDR2 ANQGSEA. This CDR3 has 14 amino acids.

CDR3 in DNA: TGTGCCAGCAGCGCCGACACAATGAACACTGAAGCTTTCTTT. It encodes CASSADTMNTEAFF. This sequence joins TRBV9 and TRBJ1-1, with no clear D. Trimming took 3 bases from V and 0 from J, leaving 9 bases between them. Germline V CDR1 and CDR2: SGDLS, YYNGEE. The CDR3 has 14 amino acids.

This clonotype was picked up many times. The rearrangement uses TRBV4-3 and TRBJ2-7; TRBD1 agrees at 9 bases. J was trimmed by 3 bases and V by 0 bases; bases with no gene match: 9. This CDR3 comprises 17 residues. CDR1 is LGHNA and CDR2 is YSLEER in the germline V gene. The CDR3 bases are TGCGCCAGCAGCCAAGAGCCGTCGGGACAGGGCTTCTACGAGCAGTACTTC. Protein product: CASSQEPSGQGFYEQYF.

The CDR3 loop is CASSREKGVRNEQYF. Here the CDR3 DNA reads TGCGCCAGCAGCCGGGAAAAGGGGGTTAGGAACGAGCAGTACTTC. The genes are TRBV4-1 and TRBJ2-7, with D perhaps matching TRBD1 (6 bases). CDR1 is MGHRA and CDR2 is YSYEKL in the germline V gene. The CDR3 loop spans 15 amino acids. Trimming removed 4 bases at V and 5 bases at J, with 18 bases between.

This clonotype has a handful of counts. The chain has TRBV18 and TRBJ1-1, with D perhaps matching TRBD1 (5 bases). From germline, CDR1 is KGHSH and CDR2 LQKENI. The CDR3 is 15 amino acids. V was trimmed by 4 bases and J by 4 bases, leaving 16 bases between them. The CDR3 loop is CASSLQSRDGTEAFF. In DNA form, the CDR3 reads TGTGCCAGCTCACTTCAGTCCAGGGACGGCACTGAAGCTTTCTTT. Full variable domain (remainder filled in from reference TRBV18 and TRBJ1-1): NAGVMQNPRHLVRRRGQEARLRCSPMKGHSHVYWYRQLPEEGLKFMVYLQKENIIDESGMPKERFSAEFPKEGPSILRIQQVVRGDSAAYFCASSLQSRDGTEAFFGQGTRLTVV.

The V call is TRBV20-1, the J call TRBJ2-3; 9 bases are shared with TRBD2. Germline V gene sequence: CDR1 DFQATT, CDR2 SNEGSKA (reference sequence). The CDR3 loop spans 14 amino acids. V shed 5 bases, J shed 3 bases, and the junction held 6 bases outside the gene matches. The CDR3 nucleotides are TGCAGTGCTCAGTCGAGCGGGAGGACAGATACGCAGTATTTT. The encoded protein is CSAQSSGRTDTQYF.

This clonotype was found many times. The chain recombines TRBV29-1 with TRBJ1-1; 8 nucleotides align to TRBD1. CDR3 length equals 14 residues. V was pared by 6 bases and J by 1 base, with 7 bases of the junction left unmatched. Germline V gene lookup returns CDR1 SQVTM and CDR2 ANQGSEA. CDR3 coding DNA: TGCAGCGTATGTTACAGGGGGGGGAACACTGAAGCTTTCTTT. As protein: CSVCYRGGNTEAFF.

This clonotype was detected many times. The rearrangement joins TRBV18 to TRBJ1-1; D gene unclear. This CDR3 is 14 amino acids long. Trimming cost V 4 bases and J 1 base, with 10 bases left between them. CDR1 is KGHSH, CDR2 LQKENI, per germline. CDR3 in DNA: TGTGCCAGCTCACTATCTTCGGGGAACACTGAAGCTTTCTTT. Amino acid sequence: CASSLSSGNTEAFF.

This clonotype appeared many times. For the CDR3, the DNA is TGTGCCAGCAGCTCCAGGGATAATGAGCAGTTCTTC. Its protein is CASSSRDNEQFF. V is TRBV7-8 and J is TRBJ2-1; possible D gene TRBD1, 5 bases. This CDR3 is built from 12 residues. V lost 4 bases, J lost 7 bases, and 8 bases lay in between. The germline gives CDR1 SGHVS, CDR2 FQNEAQ.

This clonotype was seen a handful of times. This chain connects TRBV5-1 to TRBJ2-7; 8 positions match TRBD2. Germline values: CDR1 SGHRS, CDR2 YFSETQ. The ends lost 0 bases at V and 6 bases at J; junction bases unmatched: 8. This CDR3 is 15 amino acids long. CDR3 DNA sequence: TGCGCCAGCAGCTTGGAGCCAGCGGGAGTTCGCGAGCAGTACTTC. Translation gives CASSLEPAGVREQYF. Full variable domain (rest looked up from reference TRBV5-1 and TRBJ2-7): KAGVTQTPRYLIKTRGQQVTLSCSPISGHRSVSWYQQTPGQGLQFLFEYFSETQRNKGNFPGRFSGRQFSNSRSEMNVSTLELGDSALYLCASSLEPAGVREQYFGPGTRLTVT.

The chain carries TRBV27 and TRBJ2-7, with TRBD2 matching over 7 bases. In germline, CDR1 is MNHEY, CDR2 SMNVEV (reference sequence). This CDR3 is 13 amino acids long. The V segment lost 5 bases and the J segment 3 bases; nucleotides outside the gene matches: 4. The CDR3 DNA reads as TGTGCCAGCAGTCCGGGACTAATCTACGAGCAGTACTTC. This gives the protein CASSPGLIYEQYF.